What follows are 14 T cell receptor beta chains derived from one specimen sequenced in a study of T cell responses to AZD1222 COVID-19 vaccine. Using immunoSEQ multiplex PCR, the repertoire was profiled, and TCRdb retains in-frame clones only, with some absent. The data contain more than 65,000 clones, around 85% of them singletons. The sequenced sample was peripheral blood, obtained on day 0 of AZD1222 vaccination. The receptors stem from an adult in good health.

The rearrangement links TRBV29-1 to TRBJ2-7, with D hard to call. Trimming took 4 bases from V and 3 from J, leaving 13 bases between them. From germline, CDR1 is SQVTM and CDR2 ANQGSEA. The CDR3 sequence is 13 residues long. The CDR3 sequence is CSVAGRHIYEQYF. DNA for the CDR3: TGCAGCGTTGCCGGTAGACACATCTACGAGCAGTACTTC.

The V gene is TRBV19, the J gene TRBJ1-6; 11 nucleotides line up with TRBD1. This CDR3 comprises 16 residues. CDR1 is LNHDA and CDR2 is SQIVND in the germline V gene (reference sequence). Trimming at V came to 3 bases and at J to 9 bases, leaving 7 bases not matched to a gene. CDR3: CASSIGTGGDSSPLHF. The CDR3 nucleotides are TGTGCCAGTAGTATCGGGACAGGGGGTGATAGTTCACCCCTCCACTTT.

The chain employs TRBV28 and TRBJ1-2; D possibly corresponds to TRBD1 (6 bases). There are 13 residues in the CDR3. The V gene lost 7 bases and the J gene lost 4 bases, with 13 bases spanning the gap. Germline V CDR1 and CDR2: MDHEN, SYDVKM. The CDR3 spells CASTPQTGYGYTF. Written as DNA, the CDR3 is TGTGCCAGCACTCCGCAGACAGGCTATGGCTACACCTTC.

This sequence joins TRBV20-1 and TRBJ2-5; no firm D call. V was clipped by 5 bases and J by 5 bases, with 9 bases between them. The CDR3 consists of 11 residues. The germline V gene has CDR1 DFQATT and CDR2 SNEGSKA (reference sequence). The CDR3 protein is CSALVGETQYF. CDR3 in DNA: TGCAGTGCTCTGGTCGGGGAGACCCAGTACTTC.

The CDR3 loop reads CASSLLTGGGNTEAFF. For the CDR3, the DNA is TGTGCCAGCAGCTTATTAACAGGGGGAGGAAACACTGAAGCTTTCTTT. The chain combines TRBV11-2 with TRBJ1-1, with 8 positions matching TRBD1. Trimming at V came to 2 bases and at J to 2 bases, leaving 7 bases not matched to a gene. The CDR3 runs to 16 residues. CDR1 and CDR2 from the germline V gene are SGHAT and FQNNGV.

The chain carries TRBV7-3 and TRBJ1-5, with D perhaps matching TRBD1 (6 bases). Per the germline V gene, CDR1 is SGHTA and CDR2 is FQGTGA. This CDR3 is built from 16 residues. V was clipped by 3 bases and J by 2 bases, with 14 bases between them. The CDR3 is CASSLSGESGNQPQHF. CDR3 coding DNA: TGTGCCAGCAGCTTGTCAGGGGAGTCGGGCAATCAGCCCCAGCATTTT.

The chain uses TRBV21-1 and TRBJ1-3. TRBV21-1 is described as a pseudogene. The CDR3 spans 15 residues. Written as DNA, the CDR3 is TGTGCCAGCAGGAGACCCGAGGGGTCTGGAAACACCATATATTTT. This gives the protein CASRRPEGSGNTIYF.

This chain links TRBV19 with TRBJ2-1; tentatively, D is TRBD1 or TRBD2 (7 bases each). CDR1 and CDR2 (germline): LNHDA, SQIVND (reference sequence). CDR3 length: 15 residues. Deletions cut 4 bases from V and 6 bases from J, with 16 bases between. The CDR3 reads CASSRPQGRVNEQFF. The CDR3 DNA follows: TGTGCCAGTAGTAGACCACAGGGGAGGGTCAATGAGCAGTTCTTC.

This chain joins TRBV7-2 and TRBJ2-1; D gene ambiguous. Per germline, CDR1 SGHTA and CDR2 FQGNSA. Trimming left V 0 bases short and J 7 bases short, with 13 bases between. The CDR3 extends over 15 amino acids. In DNA form, the CDR3 reads TGTGCCAGCAGCTTAGCTCCCGGCCCTGAGAATGAGCAGTTCTTC. Translation: CASSLAPGPENEQFF.

The V gene is TRBV19, the J gene TRBJ1-1; tentative D call: TRBD1 (5 bases). Looked up from germline, CDR1 is LNHDA and CDR2 is SQIVND (reference sequence). V was clipped by 2 bases and J by 1 base, with 14 bases between them. CDR3 length: 16 residues. This CDR3 is CASSIWALGENTEAFF. The CDR3 DNA follows: TGTGCCAGTAGTATATGGGCCCTGGGGGAGAACACTGAAGCTTTCTTT.

The V and J genes are TRBV21-1 and TRBJ2-3; TRBD2, the table's D call, was not compared with the DNA. TRBV21-1 is described as a pseudogene. The CDR3 is 15 amino acids. As DNA, the CDR3 is TGTGCCAGCAGCAAAAGGGGCGGGAGCTCTGATACGCAGTATTTT. Its protein product is CASSKRGGSSDTQYF.

The chain uses TRBV2 and TRBJ2-7; weak D call: TRBD2 (6 bases). V lost 7 bases and J lost 0, with 16 bases in between. The CDR3 has 15 amino acids. CDR1 SNHLY and CDR2 FYNNEI come from the germline V gene. The CDR3 region has the DNA TGTGCCAGCACCATGGGACTTTCAAACTCCTACGAGCAGTACTTC. This translates into CASTMGLSNSYEQYF. Full variable domain (outside the CDR3, taken from reference TRBV2 and TRBJ2-7): EPEVTQTPSHQVTQMGQEVILRCVPISNHLYFYWYRQILGQKVEFLVSFYNNEISEKSEIFDDQFSVERPDGSNFTLKIRSTKLEDSAMYFCASTMGLSNSYEQYFGPGTRLTVT.

V and J are TRBV19 and TRBJ1-6, with D uncertain. CDR1 LNHDA and CDR2 SQIVND come from the germline V gene (reference sequence). The CDR3 is made up of 13 amino acids. Trimming shortened V by 4 bases and J by 7 bases, and 8 bases separated the two germline ends. CDR3 loop: CASSSGGNSPLHF. The CDR3 region has the DNA TGTGCCAGTAGTAGCGGCGGGAATTCACCCCTCCACTTT.

This clone was counted a single time. V usage is TRBV6-5 and J usage is TRBJ1-5; 7 bases line up with TRBD1. The germline gives CDR1 MNHEY, CDR2 SVGAGI. V lost 6 bases to trimming and J lost 7 bases; unmatched junction nucleotides: 6. The CDR3 length is 13 residues. CDR3 DNA: TGTGCCAGCAGGGCCCAGGGGGGACAGCCCCAGCATTTT. Its translation: CASRAQGGQPQHF.